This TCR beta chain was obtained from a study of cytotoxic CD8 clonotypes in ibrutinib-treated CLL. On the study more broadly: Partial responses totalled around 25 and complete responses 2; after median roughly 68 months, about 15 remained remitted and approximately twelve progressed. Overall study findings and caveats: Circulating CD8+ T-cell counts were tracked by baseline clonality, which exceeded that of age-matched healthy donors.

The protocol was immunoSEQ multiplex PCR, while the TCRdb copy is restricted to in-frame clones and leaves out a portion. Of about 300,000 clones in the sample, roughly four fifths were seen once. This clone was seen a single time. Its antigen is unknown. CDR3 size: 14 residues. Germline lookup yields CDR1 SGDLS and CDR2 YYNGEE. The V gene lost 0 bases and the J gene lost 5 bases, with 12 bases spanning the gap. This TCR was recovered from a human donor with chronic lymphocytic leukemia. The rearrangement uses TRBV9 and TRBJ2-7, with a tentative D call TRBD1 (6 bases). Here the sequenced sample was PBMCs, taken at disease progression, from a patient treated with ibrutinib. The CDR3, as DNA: TGTGCCAGCAGCGTAGATCCGACAGGCCACGAGCAGTACTTC. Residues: CASSVDPTGHEQYF.